The 13 T cell receptor beta chains below were found in one sample sequenced in a study of T cell repertoires in cytomegalovirus infection. MiXCR, run by TCRdb on the reads, gives a single entry per CDR3 protein. The table lists about 74,000 distinct CDR3 sequences, under 30% of them singletons. Their target antigens are unknown. The source was CD8+ T cells from cultured PBMCs, collected from culture after CMV antigen stimulation. The origin of the receptors is a human donor in good health (CMV status not recorded). Some clones in this sample may be carry-over from other donors' samples.

J is TRBJ1-2 and V is TRBV24-1, with D possibly being TRBD1 (5 bases). V lost 5 bases, J lost 8 bases, and 23 bases lay in between. The CDR3 totals 16 residues. Germline assignment: CDR1 KGHDR and CDR2 SFDVKD. The CDR3 here is CATSGPQGPLGEGYTF. The CDR3 DNA reads as TGTGCCACCAGTGGGCCGCAGGGTCCCTTAGGAGAAGGCTACACCTTC.

This clonotype was seen ten or more times. The chain carries TRBV6-2 or TRBV6-3 and TRBJ2-7, with 8 nucleotides matching TRBD1. V shed 5 bases and J 3 bases; nucleotides not matched to a gene: 9. Germline V gives CDR1 MNHEY, CDR2 SVGEGT. The CDR3 length is 15 residues. DNA for the CDR3: TGTGCCAGCAGTCCCAGGAGGACAGGGCTCTACGAGCAGTACTTC. Its translation is CASSPRRTGLYEQYF.

A few counts support this clonotype. V and J are TRBV7-6 and TRBJ1-1; unclear D gene. Germline values: CDR1 SGHVS, CDR2 FNYEAQ. V was shortened by 5 bases and J by 7 bases, with 14 bases between the two germline ends. This CDR3 is built from 13 residues. In DNA, the CDR3 is TGTGCCAGCAGCCCCCCTGGGCGGATTGAAGCTTTCTTT. Residues: CASSPPGRIEAFF.

The chain employs TRBV5-6 and TRBJ2-7; TRBD1 is a possible D gene (6 bases). CDR3 length equals 13 residues. Germline values: CDR1 SGHDT, CDR2 YYEEEE. With 4 bases removed from V and 5 bases from J, the gap between germline ends came to 13 bases. The CDR3 nucleotides are TGTGCCAGCAGCACAATCCGACAGGACGAGCAGTACTTC. It specifies CASSTIRQDEQYF.

CDR3 region: CASSQDRQGGGNQPQHF. CDR3 coding DNA: TGCGCCAGCAGCCAAGATCGACAGGGCGGCGGCAATCAGCCCCAGCATTTT. The chain is built from TRBV4-3 and TRBJ1-5, with TRBD1 matching over 7 bases. This CDR3 has 17 amino acids. The trim removed 0 bases at V and 2 bases at J, leaving 7 bases unmatched. Germline CDR1 LGHNA, CDR2 YSLEER.

V and J are TRBV5-8 and TRBJ2-1, with 9 bases matching TRBD2. The CDR3 is 15 amino acids. Germline lookup yields CDR1 SGHTS and CDR2 YDEGEE. With V trimmed by 4 bases and J by 3 bases, 5 bases remained unmatched. CDR3 DNA: TGTGCCAGCAGCCTTGGACTAGCGCACTACAATGAGCAGTTCTTC. Protein product: CASSLGLAHYNEQFF.

V and J are TRBV5-1 and TRBJ2-3; 16 nucleotides match TRBD2. The trim removed 5 bases at V and 1 base at J, leaving 4 bases unmatched. CDR1 and CDR2 from the germline V gene are SGHRS and YFSETQ. CDR3 length equals 17 residues. CDR3 loop: CASSRGTSGGGTDTQYF. CDR3 sequence (DNA): TGCGCCAGCAGTAGGGGGACTAGCGGGGGGGGCACAGATACGCAGTATTTT.

This chain links TRBV20-1 with TRBJ1-1, with D possibly TRBD1 on 5 matching bases. The V gene lost 6 bases and the J gene lost 4 bases, with 12 bases spanning the gap. Germline V gene sequence: CDR1 DFQATT, CDR2 SNEGSKA (reference sequence). The CDR3 is 12 amino acids. CDR3 loop: CSAGTRITEAFF. The CDR3 DNA sequence: TGCAGTGCCGGGACCCGGATCACTGAAGCTTTCTTT.

The J gene is TRBJ1-2, the V gene TRBV29-1; a weak D match, TRBD1 (5 bases). The CDR3 spans 17 residues. Between the trimmed V and J ends, which lost 0 bases and 0 bases, there was a span of 17 bases. The germline V gene encodes CDR1 SQVTM and CDR2 ANQGSEA. The CDR3 protein is CSVEDPEGSSANYGYTF. The CDR3 DNA is TGCAGCGTTGAAGATCCAGAGGGGTCCTCAGCTAACTATGGCTACACCTTC.

This clonotype was counted many times. V is TRBV7-2 and J is TRBJ2-2; no clear D gene. Trimming took 1 base from V and 4 from J, leaving 10 bases between them. CDR1 is SGHTA and CDR2 is FQGNSA in the germline V gene. The CDR3 runs 15 residues. The CDR3 loop is CASSLVVGGTGELFF. CDR3 nucleotides: TGTGCCAGCAGCTTAGTGGTGGGCGGCACCGGGGAGCTGTTTTTT.

This sequence joins TRBV4-2 and TRBJ1-1; D is undetermined. From germline, CDR1 is LGHNA and CDR2 YNFKEQ. V was pared by 0 bases and J by 6 bases, with 11 bases between. The CDR3 is made up of 14 amino acids. CDR3 region: CASSQEGAVPEAFF. As DNA, the CDR3 is TGTGCCAGCAGCCAAGAAGGTGCGGTCCCTGAAGCTTTCTTT.

This clonotype was seen a handful of times. This sequence joins TRBV11-2 and TRBJ2-3; a possible D gene is TRBD1 (5 bases). The ends were cut back, 5 bases at V and 0 bases at J, with 18 bases in the middle. The germline CDR1 and CDR2 sequences are SGHAT and FQNNGV. The CDR3 has 17 residues. The chain's CDR3 is CASSERGMMESTDTQYF. The CDR3 DNA is TGTGCCAGCAGCGAAAGGGGAATGATGGAGAGCACAGATACGCAGTATTTT.

The V gene is TRBV7-9, the J gene TRBJ2-2; D might be TRBD1 (7 bases). The ends were cut back, 4 bases at V and 7 bases at J, with 19 bases in the middle. This CDR3 has 16 residues. Germline V gene data show CDR1 as SEHNR and CDR2 as FQNEAQ (reference sequence). For the CDR3, the DNA is TGTGCCAGCAGCTCCACAGGGGACTTTACCGTCGGGGAGCTGTTTTTT. Translated: CASSSTGDFTVGELFF.